This T cell receptor (beta chain) was observed in a study of fetal regulatory T cell absence and autoimmunity. The protocol was immunoSEQ multiplex PCR, while the TCRdb copy is restricted to in-frame clones and leaves out a portion. Among 95,000 or so clones listed, roughly 70% were seen once. Germline lookup yields CDR1 MGHDK and CDR2 SYGVNS. J gave up 0 bases and V 3 bases, and 4 bases lay outside the gene matches. This CDR3 has 16 residues. What was sequenced was pancreas tissue. The V call is TRBV25-1, the J call TRBJ2-3, with 9 bases that match TRBD1. This clonotype originated in a male donor with IPEX syndrome. CDR3 sequence: CASSDRQGVSTDTQYF. Written as DNA, the CDR3 is TGTGCCAGCAGTGATAGACAGGGGGTGAGCACAGATACGCAGTATTTT.